These 5 T cell receptor beta chains were sequenced from one sample in a study of cytomegalovirus exposure and HLA in healthy donors. In the PCR, 60 Vbeta and 13 Jbeta primers were used. Profiling relied on immunoSEQ multiplex PCR, and the TCRdb table lists in-frame clones only, not all of them. The sample lists 95,000 to 120,000 clones, around 68% occurring once. Sequenced input: PBMCs. The receptors were sampled from a woman aged 40 to 50 in good health and CMV-seropositive.

The chain links TRBV27 to TRBJ2-4; no clear D gene. V was trimmed by 5 bases and J by 0 bases, leaving 5 bases between them. Germline assignment: CDR1 MNHEY and CDR2 SMNVEV (reference sequence). The CDR3 is 13 residues long. For the CDR3, the DNA is TGTGCCAGCAGTCCCTTAGCCAAAAACATTCAGTACTTC. It codes for CASSPLAKNIQYF.

V and J are TRBV4-3 and TRBJ1-2, with D uncertain. The germline V and J ends were trimmed by 1 base and 0 bases, with 12 bases remaining between them. The CDR3 spans 16 residues. Germline lookup yields CDR1 LGHNA and CDR2 YSLEER. CDR3 protein: CASSQGSGKPNYGYTF. The CDR3 DNA is TGCGCCAGCAGCCAAGGGAGCGGTAAGCCTAACTATGGCTACACCTTC.

The V and J genes are TRBV6-1 and TRBJ2-1; 10 bases agree with TRBD2. V gave up 7 bases and J gave up 8 bases; unmatched junction bases: 5. CDR1 is MNHNS, CDR2 SASEGT, per germline. The length of the CDR3 is 13 residues. The CDR3 coding sequence is TGTGCCAGCACTAGCGGGAGTAAGTATGAGCAGTTCTTC. It codes for CASTSGSKYEQFF.

The rearrangement links TRBV7-2 to TRBJ2-5; the match to TRBD1 covers 9 bases. The length of the CDR3 is 13 residues. Germline V gives CDR1 SGHTA, CDR2 FQGNSA. The trim removed 5 bases at V and 5 bases at J, leaving 3 bases unmatched. The CDR3 sequence is CASSRTGDETQYF. The CDR3 nucleotides read TGTGCCAGCAGCAGGACAGGGGACGAGACCCAGTACTTC.

The chain links TRBV5-6 to TRBJ1-2; 9 bases match TRBD1. The CDR3 runs 15 residues. The ends lost 1 base at V and 4 bases at J; junction bases unmatched: 5. CDR1 and CDR2 (germline): SGHDT, YYEEEE. The CDR3 reads CASSLWDRATYGYTF. The CDR3 coding sequence is TGTGCCAGCAGCTTGTGGGACAGGGCCACCTATGGCTACACCTTC. Together with reference TRBV5-6 and TRBJ1-2, the CDR3 gives the full variable domain: DAGVTQSPTHLIKTRGQQVTLRCSPKSGHDTVSWYQQALGQGPQFIFQYYEEEERQRGNFPDRFSGHQFPNYSSELNVNALLLGDSALYLCASSLWDRATYGYTFGSGTRLTVV.